These 17 T cell receptor beta chains came from one sample sequenced in a study of shared clonotypes between healthy human individuals. Positively selected for CCR7, the CD45RO-negative cells used as naive CD8 cells excluded terminally differentiated effector memory CD45RA+ cells. Libraries were prepared by immunoSEQ multiplex PCR; TCRdb keeps only in-frame clonotypes and omits some of them. The table lists millions of clones, about 92% of them singletons. Source material: naive CD8+ T cells from PBMCs. The receptors come from a man aged 18 to 29 in good health. Some clones in this sample may be carry-over from other donors' samples.

The chain is built from TRBV7-9 and TRBJ2-1; TRBD1 is a possible D gene (5 bases). The CDR3 is made up of 12 amino acids. The germline V gene encodes CDR1 SEHNR and CDR2 FQNEAQ (reference sequence). The germline V and J ends were trimmed by 5 bases and 7 bases, with 9 bases remaining between them. The CDR3 DNA reads as TGTGCCAGCAGCCAGGGTTGGAATGAGCAGTTCTTC. Its translation: CASSQGWNEQFF.

V usage is TRBV28 and J usage is TRBJ2-7; no clear D. This CDR3 has 18 residues. The V end was cut by 4 bases, the J end by 0 bases, with 22 bases between. Germline V gene data show CDR1 as MDHEN and CDR2 as SYDVKM. CDR3 region: CASSYISAMSYSSYEQYF. The CDR3 DNA reads as TGTGCCAGCAGTTACATCTCGGCCATGTCCTATAGCTCCTACGAGCAGTACTTC.

As regards this clone: At the DNA level, this CDR3 is encoded by other sequences in the same sample as well. This chain joins TRBV25-1 and TRBJ1-1; D not resolved. Trimming stripped 0 bases from V and 2 bases from J, with 7 bases between. The CDR3 sequence is 14 residues long. The germline CDR1 and CDR2 sequences are MGHDK and SYGVNS. The CDR3 sequence: CASSEYRENTEAFF. CDR3 in DNA: TGTGCCAGCAGTGAATACCGGGAAAACACTGAAGCTTTCTTT.

This clone occurred once. The chain carries TRBV28 and TRBJ2-7, with TRBD1 matching 11 bases. V was clipped by 7 bases and J by 4 bases; unmatched bases: 6. Germline V gene data show CDR1 as MDHEN and CDR2 as SYDVKM. The CDR3 totals 14 residues. The CDR3: CASTPGTGGYEQYF. CDR3 nucleotide sequence: TGTGCCAGCACCCCGGGGACAGGGGGATACGAGCAGTACTTC.

The chain has TRBV27 and TRBJ1-2; TRBD1 agrees at 7 bases. V lost 6 bases and J lost 4; bases outside the gene matches: 11. The germline gives CDR1 MNHEY, CDR2 SMNVEV (reference sequence). This CDR3 is 15 amino acids long. The CDR3 here is CASRGRQGSFYGYTF. CDR3 nucleotides: TGTGCCAGCAGGGGGAGACAGGGTTCTTTCTATGGCTACACCTTC.

The chain has TRBV28 and TRBJ1-1; no clear D gene. The CDR3 has 15 residues. V shed 7 bases and J shed 3 bases, with 18 bases lying between them. The V gene's germline CDR1 is MDHEN and CDR2 SYDVKM. The CDR3 region is CASTSPRAVYTEAFF. The CDR3 DNA reads TGTGCCAGCACCTCCCCCCGCGCGGTCTACACTGAAGCTTTCTTT.

This chain links TRBV4-1 with TRBJ2-3; D is ambiguous. The CDR3 contains 15 residues. Trimming took off 1 base at V and 1 base at J, with 9 bases between the two ends. Looked up from germline, CDR1 is MGHRA and CDR2 is YSYEKL. The DNA of the CDR3 is TGCGCCAGCAGCCAAGTGGGAAGCGGCACAGATACGCAGTATTTT. Its translation is CASSQVGSGTDTQYF.

The CDR3 here is CASSYMGRWPDTQYF. As DNA, the CDR3 is TGTGCCAGCAGTTACATGGGGCGCTGGCCAGATACGCAGTATTTT. The chain uses TRBV6-5 and TRBJ2-3, with D perhaps TRBD1 (5 bases). Germline assignment: CDR1 MNHEY and CDR2 SVGAGI. The V end was cut by 2 bases, the J end by 4 bases, with 13 bases between. CDR3 length: 15 residues.

In this sample, this clone turned up once. The genes are TRBV19 and TRBJ2-1; D possibly matches TRBD1 or TRBD2 (5 bases each). The germline V gene has CDR1 LNHDA and CDR2 SQIVND (reference sequence). Trimming removed 5 bases from V and 12 bases from J, with 23 bases in between. The CDR3 length is 15 residues. The CDR3 spells CASSSDPWDHRSQFF. Here the CDR3 DNA reads TGTGCCAGTAGTTCCGATCCTTGGGACCACCGTTCGCAGTTCTTC.

The sample holds one count of this clone. The V gene is TRBV28, the J gene TRBJ1-5; 7 nucleotides match TRBD1. In germline, CDR1 is MDHEN, CDR2 SYDVKM. Trimming removed 6 bases from V and 4 bases from J; junction bases left unmatched: 9. The CDR3 runs 15 residues. The CDR3 DNA is TGTGCCAGCAGGACGGGACAGATAAATAATCAGCCCCAGCATTTT. It encodes CASRTGQINNQPQHF.

The J gene is TRBJ2-2, the V gene TRBV5-6; 10 nucleotides align to TRBD1. Germline lookup yields CDR1 SGHDT and CDR2 YYEEEE. This CDR3 spans 16 amino acids. The J segment lost 6 bases and the V segment lost 4 bases, leaving 9 bases of the junction unmatched. The CDR3, as DNA: TGTGCCAGCAGCACACCGGACAGGGGGTACGCCGGGGAGCTGTTTTTT. This encodes CASSTPDRGYAGELFF.

For this clone: Other DNA sequences of this sample code for an identical CDR3. The chain uses TRBV25-1 and TRBJ2-7; D might be TRBD2 (6 bases). CDR3 length equals 11 residues. Trimming stripped 9 bases from V and 2 bases from J, with 8 bases between. The germline gives CDR1 MGHDK, CDR2 SYGVNS. As DNA, the CDR3 is TGTGCCAGTAGCGGAGCCTACGAGCAGTACTTC. Translated: CASSGAYEQYF.

CDR3 DNA: TGTGCCAGCAGGGGATGGGACAGGGGGCAGTCGGAGCAGTTCTTC. Translation: CASRGWDRGQSEQFF. This rearrangement joins TRBV11-2 to TRBJ2-1; TRBD1 aligns across 12 bases. The CDR3 extends over 15 amino acids. The V gene end was trimmed by 6 bases and the J gene end by 10 bases; junction bases not matched to a gene: 10. From germline, CDR1 is SGHAT and CDR2 FQNNGV.

V gene TRBV2 combines with J gene TRBJ2-5, with TRBD1 matching over 10 bases. This CDR3 region has 14 residues. Germline CDR1 reads SNHLY; CDR2 reads FYNNEI. The ends lost 6 bases at V and 5 bases at J; junction bases unmatched: 6. CDR3 loop: CASRGQGFEETQYF. For the CDR3, the DNA is TGTGCCAGCAGGGGACAGGGGTTCGAGGAGACCCAGTACTTC.

This chain uses TRBV10-3 with TRBJ1-2, with 9 bases matching TRBD1. CDR1 ENHRY and CDR2 SYGVKD come from the germline V gene. The CDR3 totals 17 residues. Trimming at V came to 0 bases and at J to 4 bases, leaving 9 bases not matched to a gene. The DNA for the CDR3 is TGTGCCATCAGTGAGTCGATTCGGGGACAGGGAGGCTATGGCTACACCTTC. Protein product: CAISESIRGQGGYGYTF.

The DNA for the CDR3 is TGTGCCAGCAGCGTAGGGACGAACAGAGGACGCGGGCACACCGGGGAGCTGTTTTTT. Protein: CASSVGTNRGRGHTGELFF. The chain links TRBV9 to TRBJ2-2; possible D gene TRBD2, 5 bases. The CDR3 totals 19 residues. The V end lost 0 bases, the J end lost 3 bases, and 21 bases lay between the germline ends. The germline CDR1 and CDR2 sequences are SGDLS and YYNGEE.

This chain joins TRBV25-1 and TRBJ2-5; possibly TRBD1 for D (6 bases). The J call may not be correct, given that the DNA end is closer to TRBJ2-7. Germline V gene data show CDR1 as MGHDK and CDR2 as SYGVNS. This CDR3 has 16 amino acids. CDR3 protein: CASSEATGQSSYEQYF. CDR3 nucleotide sequence: TGTGCCAGCAGTGAGGCCACAGGGCAGAGCTCCTACGAGCAGTACTTC.